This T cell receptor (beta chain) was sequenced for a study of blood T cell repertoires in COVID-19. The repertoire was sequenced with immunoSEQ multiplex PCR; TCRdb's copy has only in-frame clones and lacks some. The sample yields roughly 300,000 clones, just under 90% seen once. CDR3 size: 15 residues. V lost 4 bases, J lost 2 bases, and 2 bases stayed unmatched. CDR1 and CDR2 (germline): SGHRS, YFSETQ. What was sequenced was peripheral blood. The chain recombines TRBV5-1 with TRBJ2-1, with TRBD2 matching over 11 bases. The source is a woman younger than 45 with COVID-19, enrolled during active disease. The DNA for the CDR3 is TGCGCCAGCAGCACTAGCGGGGGACCCTACAATGAGCAGTTCTTC. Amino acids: CASSTSGGPYNEQFF.